The clone carrying this T cell receptor beta chain was detected only a few times. These data are taken from a study of memory CD4+ T cells and cytomegalovirus serostatus. Profiling relied on immunoSEQ multiplex PCR, and the TCRdb table lists in-frame clones only, not all of them. Of 50,000 or so clones in the sample, about three quarters were seen once. Single viable CD3+CD4+CD8-CD45RO+ cells were sorted as the memory CD4+ T cells. With 0 bases clipped from V and 3 bases from J, the junction kept 5 bases outside the gene matches. Germline V lookup: CDR1 MGHRA, CDR2 YSYEKL. The CDR3 is 16 residues long.

J is TRBJ2-1 and V is TRBV4-1, with TRBD1 identical over 7 bases. Sequences were obtained from memory CD4+ T cells from blood. This receptor was taken from an adult in good health and CMV-seropositive. CDR3 loop: CASSQEGGGYYNEQFF. CDR3 DNA sequence: TGCGCCAGCAGCCAAGAAGGGGGCGGTTACTACAATGAGCAGTTCTTC.